The present entry profiles one T cell receptor (beta chain) with its context. Its antigen target is currently unknown. No base quality values were provided; no much bigger clone lies one nucleotide off. Using the deep immunoSEQ assay, TCR CDR3 regions were amplified from genomic DNA by multiplex PCR. For each cell subset, the extracted genomic DNA was distributed evenly across all wells of several immunoSEQ 96-well plates, and each plate served as one replicate. For sorted subsets, around 200 ng genomic DNA, equal to approximately 30,000 T cell genomes, was loaded into each replicate PCR. The purified libraries were quantified using a Qubit 3.0 fluorometer, sized with a Bioanalyzer 2100, and then quantified again using the KAPA Library Quantification kit. Each immunoSEQ 96-well plate was sequenced on its own single-read 150-cycle Illumina NextSeq 550 flow cell. In the paper's pipeline: Because the immunoSEQ output held only junctional sequences and lacked quality scores, the filtering could not match the filtering applied to full-length reads. Sequences were annotated with PyIR, a Python wrapper for IgBLAST v1.9, using IMGT germline references to assign V/J genes and CDR3. Reads with weak V/J assignments (E-value above 1e-6), missing CDR3, stop codons, out-of-frame junctions, or ambiguous translated residues were removed. V3J clonotypes were defined as sequences sharing an identical inferred V gene, J gene, and CDR3 amino acid sequence. Percentage overlap between repertoires was computed as shared unique clonotypes divided by the size of the smaller repertoire. RTK rarefaction, the Chao1 estimator, and Recon v2.1 estimates of unobserved clonotypes were used to assess repertoire richness. Generation probabilities for all TCRbeta clonotypes obtained by the gDNA method from a handful of donors were computed using OLGA. As stored in TCRdb, this immuneACCESS dataset retains in-frame rearrangements with V and J assigned. A fraction of the clones does not appear; measured against another copy, unresolved V genes explain less than half of the discrepancy, and the remainder lacks a known reason. Clonal size and the V and J genes are those of that table, whereas D and trimming came from the DNA. In all, the sample holds over a million clones, and approximately 78% of those were seen once. In total, the top ten clones hold roughly 0.62% of the sample.

The source of the sample is a study of shared clonotypes between healthy human individuals (dated by TCRdb to the early 2020s). Background for the entire study: The cohort included a few men and a couple of women between 18 and 49 years of age. Libraries were prepared and TCR repertoires were sequenced by different laboratories using diverse techniques, in order to increase sequencing depth and limit assay-specific biases. Blood TCR repertoires of several healthy adults were deeply sequenced to estimate repertoire size and the extent of clonotype sharing between individuals. For each donor, CD4 naive and CD4 memory were each given three plates, CD8 naive was given two plates, and CD8 memory was given one plate. Per donor, leukapheresis produced somewhere between about 0.85 and 10 billion PBMCs. Results and caveats for the whole study, not just this receptor: Sampling was limited to blood, and TCR repertoires in tissue likely differ from TCR repertoires in blood. Pairwise subsampling led to the expectation that sequencing depth would affect the degree of clonotype sharing among donors. The small number of donors limited the genetic and exposure-history diversity represented. Estimated clonotype richness was generally larger for naive than for memory subsets. Rarefaction of sorted-subset datasets indicated incomplete sequencing despite the large sequencing depth. Clonotypes shared by all four sorted-subset donors showed higher generation probabilities than non-shared clonotypes. Across a handful of donors, approximately 5% of naive CD4, 3.5% of naive CD8, roughly 2.2% of memory CD4, and 0.4% to 0.45% of memory CD8 clonotypes were shared.

The donors were healthy, HIV-negative adults who had no recently reported acute infections or vaccinations. All donors were Caucasian adults living in Nashville, Tennessee, USA. CD4+ T cells were enriched by magnetic negative selection; naive cells were then positively selected on CD45RA, and the negative fraction formed the memory subset. Blood was collected by leukapheresis, and PBMCs were isolated by Ficoll-Histopaque density gradient centrifugation and then cryopreserved in liquid nitrogen vapor phase. Analytical flow cytometry was used to check the purity and quantity of every magnetically sorted T cell population. Genomic DNA was isolated from each sorted fraction and quantified by UV absorbance on a Nanodrop 2000c. Ends trimmed: V by 6 bases, J by 15 bases; bases unmatched to a gene: 10. CDR1 and CDR2 are drawn from the germline V gene (reference sequence): SEHNR, FQNEAQ. From its cysteine to its phenylalanine, the CDR3 spans 12 amino acids. Only the CDR3 portion is preserved as DNA: 36 bases, with reading frame beginning at the first base.

This TCR came from a man aged 18 to 29 in good health. Some clones in this sample may be carry-over from other donors' samples. The rearrangement joined TRBV7-9 to TRBJ2-1, with TRBD1 identical over 8 junction bases. The sample comprised memory CD4+ T cells from PBMCs. What this sample's cell subset or site label stands for: CD45RA-negative fraction. The DNA sequence is as follows: TGTGCCAGCAGAATCCTCGGGACAGGTTCGTTCTTC. Its protein is CASRILGTGSFF.